These T cell receptor beta chains were read from a single sample in a study of blood T cell repertoires in COVID-19. The table came from immunoSEQ multiplex PCR; TCRdb's copy has only in-frame clones and leaves some out. The table has fewer than 200,000 clones, less than 85% seen once. The source material was peripheral blood. These receptors were taken from a woman over 75 with acute or convalescent COVID-19. CDR3s include the opening cysteine and the closing phenylalanine or tryptophan. A D gene is named only where the DNA matches it firmly. Rows may omit the clone size; those that give it use once, few, many or a size class.

J	V	D	size	DNA	CDR3
TRBJ2-1	TRBV14	-	few	TGTGCCAGCAGCCAAGATAGCGCGGGACCTTACTTCAATGAGCAGTTCTTC	CASSQDSAGPYFNEQFF
TRBJ1-1	TRBV7-2	TRBD1	-	TGTGCCAGCGGACAGGGGCCGAACACTGAAGCTTTCTTT	CASGQGPNTEAFF
TRBJ2-7	TRBV4-2	TRBD1	-	TGTGCCAGCAGCCAAGCCCGGACAGGAAGAGCCTACGAGCAGTACTTC	CASSQARTGRAYEQYF
TRBJ2-1	TRBV9	TRBD2	-	TGTGCCAGCAGCGTAGTGACTAGCGGGAGAGATGAGCAGTTCTTC	CASSVVTSGRDEQFF
TRBJ2-7	TRBV5-1	-	-	TGCGCCAGCAGCTGGTCCCGGGACTCCGGCGCTACGAAGCAGTACTTC	CASSWSRDSGATKQYF
TRBJ1-1	TRBV9	-	-	TGTGCCAGCAGCGTAGCTATCGGGGGGAACACTGAAGCTTTCTTT	CASSVAIGGNTEAFF
TRBJ2-3	TRBV3-1/TRBV3-2	TRBD2	-	TGTGCCAGCAGGTTAGCGGGAGGATACACAGATACGCAGTATTTT	CASRLAGGYTDTQYF
TRBJ2-1	TRBV11-2	-	once	TGTGCCAGCAGCCTGAGGGCTAGTTGGTACAATGAGCAGTTCTTC	CASSLRASWYNEQFF
TRBJ2-7	TRBV6-5	TRBD2	once	TGTGCCAGTATAAGAGGGGCGGGAGGAAGAGACGAGCAGTACTTC	CASIRGAGGRDEQYF
TRBJ2-3	TRBV28	TRBD2	-	TGTGCCAGCACCACCGAATTCAAGGGACTAGCGGGACCGTTATATAGCACAGATACGCAGTATTTT	CASTTEFKGLAGPLYSTDTQYF
TRBJ1-1	TRBV10-1	TRBD1	-	TGCGCCAGCAGTGCGGACAGGGATAACACTGAAGCTTTCTTT	CASSADRDNTEAFF
TRBJ2-5	TRBV28	TRBD2	-	TGTGCCAGCAGTTTTTGGTCGACGGGAGGGCCCTTAGAGACCCAGTACTTC	CASSFWSTGGPLETQYF
TRBJ2-7	TRBV4-1	TRBD1	many	TGCGCCAGCAGCCAAGCAAAGGACAGGGCAGGCTACGAGCAGTACTTC	CASSQAKDRAGYEQYF
TRBJ1-2	TRBV28	-	-	TGTGCCAGCAGCTTTTTCGACTTTTCCACCTTC	CASSFFDFSTF
TRBJ1-6	TRBV28	-	few	TGTGCCAGCAGCCCAGACAGATCGAGTTCACCCCTCCACTTT	CASSPDRSSSPLHF
TRBJ1-4	TRBV10-1	TRBD1	-	TGCGCCAGCGGTGAGGGCGGGACAGTCAGTTCTGCAACTAATGAAAAACTGTTTTTT	CASGEGGTVSSATNEKLFF
TRBJ2-7	TRBV5-4	TRBD1	-	TGTGCCAGCAGCTTACAGGGGATTGGCTACGAGCAGTACTTC	CASSLQGIGYEQYF
TRBJ1-4	TRBV5-1	-	-	TGCGCCAGCAGCTCCACAGGGACTAATGAAAAACTGTTTTTT	CASSSTGTNEKLFF
TRBJ2-7	TRBV7-2	-	-	TGTGCCAGCAGCTTAGTGGAGGGGAGCTACGAGCAGTACTTC	CASSLVEGSYEQYF
TRBJ1-2	TRBV18	TRBD1	-	TGTGCCAGCTCACCTCCGGGACAGGGCAACTATGGCTACACCTTC	CASSPPGQGNYGYTF
TRBJ1-6	TRBV30	-	once	TGTGCCTGGAGTGTAGGAGAAGTACCCCTCCACTTT	CAWSVGEVPLHF
TRBJ1-5	TRBV3-1/TRBV3-2	-	-	TGTGCCAGCAGTAGAGCGGGGGCCCTTATGCATTTT	CASSRAGALMHF
TRBJ2-7	TRBV6-4	-	-	TGTGCCAGCAGAACCGGGACAAAGCTTTACGAGCAGTACTTC	CASRTGTKLYEQYF
TRBJ2-7	TRBV6-6	-	-	TGTGCCAGCAGTACCGGACAGTCCTACGAGCAGTACTTC	CASSTGQSYEQYF
TRBJ2-7	TRBV3-1/TRBV3-2	TRBD2	few	TGTGCCAGCAGCCAATCCGGCTCGGGGGGAGGGGAGCAGTACTTC	CASSQSGSGGGEQYF
TRBJ2-2	TRBV9	-	-	TGTGCCAGCAGCCGACGAGCAGGGCATATCGGGGAGCTGTTTTTT	CASSRRAGHIGELFF
TRBJ1-1	TRBV28	TRBD1	-	TGTGCCAGCAGTCCCCAGGACAGGGTGAACACTGAAGCTTTCTTT	CASSPQDRVNTEAFF
TRBJ2-1	TRBV6-6	TRBD2	-	TGTGCCAGCAGTTTAACCGGACTAGCAAACAATGAGCAGTTCTTC	CASSLTGLANNEQFF
TRBJ2-7	TRBV27	TRBD2	-	TGTGCCAGCAGTTTAATGGCTAGCGGGGTCTCCTACGAGCAGTACTTC	CASSLMASGVSYEQYF
TRBJ1-4	TRBV6-6	TRBD1	-	TGTGCCAGCAGCTCGGGACAGGGAGGCGAAAAACTGTTTTTT	CASSSGQGGEKLFF
TRBJ2-7	TRBV7-2	TRBD2	-	TGTGCCAGCAGCTCACCGGGACTACTGTCCTACGAGCAGTACTTC	CASSSPGLLSYEQYF
TRBJ2-2	TRBV6-1	TRBD2	-	TGTGCCAGCAGTGAGACTAGCGGGAGGGCCGCCGGGGAGCTGTTTTTT	CASSETSGRAAGELFF
TRBJ1-2	TRBV24-1	-	-	TGTGCCACCCCTGAACCGGGTAACTATGGCTACACCTTC	CATPEPGNYGYTF
TRBJ1-2	TRBV6-6	-	-	TGTGCCAGCAGACCCCGAGGACAGTCTAACTATGGCTACACCTTC	CASRPRGQSNYGYTF
TRBJ2-7	TRBV19	TRBD1	once	TGTGCCAGTAGTAGGGGAACAGGGGGCGCGGTCTACGAGCAGTACTTC	CASSRGTGGAVYEQYF
TRBJ2-7	TRBV19	TRBD1	-	TGTGCCAGTAAGGGGACAGGGTCCTACGAGCAGTACTTC	CASKGTGSYEQYF
TRBJ1-2	TRBV10-2	-	-	TGCGCCAGCAGACCCACAGGCTCAGGGGGCTACACCTTC	CASRPTGSGGYTF
TRBJ2-7	TRBV2	-	once	TGTGCCAGCAGTGAGTCCAACTACGAGCAGTACTTC	CASSESNYEQYF
TRBJ1-2	TRBV28	-	-	TGTGCCAGCAGGCAGTTTGGGGCTTCTGGCTACACCTTC	CASRQFGASGYTF
TRBJ1-2	TRBV2	-	-	TGTGCCAGCAGTGAGGGGGCCGCGGATCGGGTGGGCTATGGCTACACCTTC	CASSEGAADRVGYGYTF
TRBJ1-1	TRBV19	TRBD1	-	TGTGCCAGTAGTATCCGCGACAGGGGGAACACTGAAGCTTTCTTT	CASSIRDRGNTEAFF
TRBJ2-2	TRBV7-2	TRBD2	few	TGTGCCAGCAGCAACTTACTAGCGAAGAACACCGGGGAGCTGTTTTTT	CASSNLLAKNTGELFF
TRBJ2-7	TRBV13	-	-	TGTGCCAGCAGCTCGACAGTTAAGGGCTCCTACGAGCAGTACTTC	CASSSTVKGSYEQYF
TRBJ2-7	TRBV7-2	TRBD2	-	TGTGCCAGCAGCTCTGAAGGCGGGAGGGCCTACGAGCAGTACTTC	CASSSEGGRAYEQYF
TRBJ2-2	TRBV9	-	-	TGTGCCAGCAACGACTGGAACACCGGGGAGCTGTTTTTT	CASNDWNTGELFF
TRBJ2-3	TRBV20-1	TRBD2	-	TGCAGTGCTAGTGCTAGCGGGAGCGGAGATACGCAGTATTTT	CSASASGSGDTQYF
TRBJ2-5	TRBV5-4	TRBD2	-	TGTGCCAGCAGCGAAACTAGCGGGAGCAGAGAGACCCAGTACTTC	CASSETSGSRETQYF
TRBJ1-1	TRBV5-5	TRBD1	-	TGTGCCGCAAGACAGGGGATTAGGACTGAAGCTTTCTTT	CAARQGIRTEAFF
TRBJ2-7	TRBV7-2	-	-	TGTGCCAGCAGCTTAAACTTCCTCTACGAGCAGTACTTC	CASSLNFLYEQYF
TRBJ2-2	TRBV6-1	TRBD1	-	TGTGCCAGCAGTGAGGTTGGGACAGGGATCACGAACACCGGGGAGCTGTTTTTT	CASSEVGTGITNTGELFF
TRBJ2-5	TRBV19	TRBD1	-	TGTGCCAGTAGTATAGACCGACAGGGGAGGAAGACCCAGTACTTC	CASSIDRQGRKTQYF
TRBJ2-1	TRBV19	TRBD2	-	TGTGCCAGTAGTACTCAGACGGGGGGTAATGAGCAGTTCTTC	CASSTQTGGNEQFF
TRBJ2-1	TRBV6-6	-	-	TGTGCCAGCAGTCAGGAGGAAAGCTCCTACAATGAGCAGTTCTTC	CASSQEESSYNEQFF
TRBJ1-3	TRBV5-4	-	once	TGTGCCAGCAGCAGCCAGGGGCTGGGAAACACCATATATTTT	CASSSQGLGNTIYF
TRBJ1-3	TRBV19	TRBD1	-	TGTGCCAGTAGTGGCCCAGGGGGATTGGGAAACACCATATATTTT	CASSGPGGLGNTIYF